The 16 T cell receptor beta chains presented below share a single source sample, sequenced in a study of blood T cell repertoires in COVID-19. The method was immunoSEQ multiplex PCR; TCRdb's version includes in-frame clones alone and lacks a portion of them. This sample yields approximately 230,000 clones, of which around four fifths are seen a single time; just under 20% belongs to the top ten. The specimen was peripheral blood. The receptors shown here come from a man aged 25-40 years with active or convalescent COVID-19.

The chain links TRBV9 to TRBJ2-2; TRBD1 matches 12 bases. Germline V lookup: CDR1 SGDLS, CDR2 YYNGEE. The CDR3 runs 16 residues. V shed 6 bases and J 4 bases; nucleotides not matched to a gene: 7. The CDR3 bases are TGTGCCAGCACCCGACCGGGACAGGGGGCCACCGGGGAGCTGTTTTTT. As protein: CASTRPGQGATGELFF.

This clone was observed once. This chain uses TRBV7-9 with TRBJ1-4, with 9 bases fitting TRBD1. Losses at the gene ends were 4 bases for V and 7 bases for J; bases not matched to a gene: 7. CDR3 length: 15 residues. Germline V gene sequence: CDR1 SEHNR, CDR2 FQNEAQ (reference sequence). CDR3 coding DNA: TGTGCCAGCAGCTCAAAGGGACAGGGTCCTGAAAAACTGTTTTTT. It yields the protein CASSSKGQGPEKLFF.

This clone occurred a few times. The sample carries other DNA sequences with the same CDR3. V usage is TRBV28 and J usage is TRBJ1-3; D uncertain. The CDR3 spans 12 residues. The germline V gene encodes CDR1 MDHEN and CDR2 SYDVKM. V was clipped by 6 bases and J by 0 bases, with 3 bases between them. CDR3 loop: CASRSSGNTIYF. CDR3 bases: TGTGCCAGCAGGAGCTCTGGAAACACCATATATTTT. Together with reference TRBV28 and TRBJ1-3, the CDR3 gives the full variable domain: DVKVTQSSRYLVKRTGEKVFLECVQDMDHENMFWYRQDPGLGLRLIYFSYDVKMKEKGDIPEGYSVSREKKERFSLILESASTNQTSMYLCASRSSGNTIYFGEGSWLTVV.

The chain has TRBV4-1 and TRBJ2-1, with a tentative D call TRBD1 (5 bases). Germline assignment: CDR1 MGHRA and CDR2 YSYEKL. Trimming cost V 2 bases and J 9 bases, with 11 bases left between them. The CDR3 length is 13 residues. CDR3: CASSQTTVTEQFF. CDR3 in DNA: TGCGCCAGCAGCCAAACGACAGTTACTGAGCAGTTCTTC.

This clone was detected once. V and J are TRBV28 and TRBJ1-2, with D unresolved. V was clipped by 4 bases and J by 5 bases, with 11 bases between them. CDR1 and CDR2 (germline): MDHEN, SYDVKM. The CDR3 extends over 13 amino acids. This CDR3 is CASSSLSPYGYTF. The CDR3 DNA reads as TGTGCCAGCAGTTCACTAAGTCCTTATGGCTACACCTTC.

V is TRBV4-3 and J is TRBJ2-1; TRBD2 is a possible D gene (6 bases). The germline gives CDR1 LGHNA, CDR2 YSLEER. Deletions cut 0 bases from V and 5 bases from J, with 14 bases between. This CDR3 is 16 amino acids long. The CDR3 nucleotides read TGCGCCAGCAGCCAAGAACCACTAGCCGCTAACAATGAGCAGTTCTTC. This sequence encodes CASSQEPLAANNEQFF.

The J gene is TRBJ2-7, the V gene TRBV27, with D maybe TRBD1 (6 bases). The germline V and J ends were trimmed by 5 bases and 4 bases, with 12 bases remaining between them. CDR3 size: 13 residues. Germline V gives CDR1 MNHEY, CDR2 SMNVEV (reference sequence). This CDR3 is CASSVTQGYEQYF. The CDR3 DNA reads as TGTGCCAGCAGTGTGACACAGGGATACGAGCAGTACTTC.

The gene calls are TRBV4-1 and TRBJ1-2; the D is unclear. CDR3 length: 14 amino acids. V was trimmed by 1 base and J by 4 bases, leaving 10 bases between them. The germline gives CDR1 MGHRA, CDR2 YSYEKL. In DNA form, the CDR3 reads TGCGCCAGCAGCCAAGTGGGCACCATCTATGGCTACACCTTC. This gives the protein CASSQVGTIYGYTF.

The chain employs TRBV2 and TRBJ2-3; 9 positions match TRBD2. The germline gives CDR1 SNHLY, CDR2 FYNNEI. Unmatched junction bases numbered 8, after V lost 4 bases and J lost 6 bases. This CDR3 spans 15 amino acids. The CDR3, as DNA: TGTGCCAGCAGTGTTCTAGCGGGGAGGGGGGATACGCAGTATTTT. This encodes CASSVLAGRGDTQYF.

The chain is built from TRBV6-2 or TRBV6-3 and TRBJ2-1; TRBD2 agrees at 7 bases. Germline V gene data show CDR1 as MNHEY and CDR2 as SVGEGT. The CDR3 contains 15 residues. V shed 3 bases, J shed 6 bases, and the junction held 8 bases outside the gene matches. CDR3 in amino acids: CASSYGSSGGNEQFF. CDR3 coding DNA: TGTGCCAGCAGTTATGGCTCTAGCGGAGGCAATGAGCAGTTCTTC.

The chain uses TRBV6-1 and TRBJ1-5, with 7 bases fitting TRBD1. V shed 8 bases and J 1 base; nucleotides not matched to a gene: 5. The CDR3 extends over 14 amino acids. Germline V gene lookup returns CDR1 MNHNS and CDR2 SASEGT. The CDR3 here is CASDRVGSNQPQHF. CDR3 nucleotides: TGTGCCAGCGACAGGGTAGGGAGCAATCAGCCCCAGCATTTT.

The chain has TRBV19 and TRBJ2-4, with 7 bases matching TRBD1. CDR1 LNHDA and CDR2 SQIVND come from the germline V gene (reference sequence). After removal of 5 bases from V and 1 base from J, the junction contained 8 bases not matched to a gene. The CDR3 covers 16 residues. CDR3 in DNA: TGTGCCAGTAGTGTAAGACAGGGTGCTGCCAAAAACATTCAGTACTTC. Its protein product is CASSVRQGAAKNIQYF.

V usage is TRBV6-5 and J usage is TRBJ2-2; the match to TRBD1 covers 8 bases. The CDR3 spans 16 residues. V lost 2 bases to trimming and J lost 3 bases; unmatched junction nucleotides: 5. The germline gives CDR1 MNHEY, CDR2 SVGAGI. The DNA of the CDR3 is TGTGCCAGCAGTTACGGGACAGGACTGGACACCGGGGAGCTGTTTTTT. This gives the protein CASSYGTGLDTGELFF.

This clone was picked up a small number of times. J is TRBJ1-3 and V is TRBV9, with 8 bases lining up with TRBD1. Germline trimming cut 7 bases from V and 0 bases from J; bases unmatched to any gene: 9. Germline V CDR1 and CDR2: SGDLS, YYNGEE. The CDR3 is made up of 16 amino acids. The CDR3 bases are TGTGCCAGCTCCCGGACAGGGCGCGACTCTGGAAACACCATATATTTT. This translates into CASSRTGRDSGNTIYF. The full variable domain, completed using reference TRBV9 and TRBJ1-3, is DSGVTQTPKHLITATGQRVTLRCSPRSGDLSVYWYQQSLDQGLQFLIQYYNGEERAKGNILERFSAQQFPDLHSELNLSSLELGDSALYFCASSRTGRDSGNTIYFGEGSWLTVV.

This clone was found a few times. The chain carries TRBV18 and TRBJ2-7; 12 bases match TRBD1. This CDR3 is 22 amino acids long. J gave up 0 bases and V 1 base, and 19 bases lay outside the gene matches. The germline CDR1 and CDR2 sequences are KGHSH and LQKENI. CDR3 sequence (DNA): TGTGCCAGCTCACCACGGACCTTATCCGGGACAGGGGGCCAATCGAGCTCCTACGAGCAGTACTTC. Its protein product is CASSPRTLSGTGGQSSSYEQYF.

This rearrangement joins TRBV4-2 to TRBJ2-2; 7 nucleotides align to TRBD2. Unmatched junction bases numbered 3, after V lost 0 bases and J lost 5 bases. Germline CDR1 is LGHNA and CDR2 is YNFKEQ. CDR3 length: 15 residues. CDR3 nucleotides: TGTGCCAGCAGCCAAGAGCTACTAGCGACCGGGGAGCTGTTTTTT. Its translation is CASSQELLATGELFF.